One sample yielded the 25 T cell receptor beta chains listed below, sequenced in a study of OX40 agonist ivuxolimab in advanced cancers. Only in-frame clones appear in the TCRdb table, and some are missing; sequencing was by immunoSEQ multiplex PCR. The repertoire includes fewer than 80,000 clones, roughly four fifths of them detected once, and approximately 3.2% sits in the top ten. Sequencing was performed on CD4+ or CD8+ T cells sorted from blood, taken in a trial of the OX40 agonist ivuxolimab. The receptors shown here come from an adult with an advanced solid tumor such as melanoma, head and neck, liver or kidney cancer.

The V and J genes are TRBV6-1 and TRBJ2-5; maybe TRBD1 (6 bases). V shed 1 base and J shed 5 bases, with 17 bases lying between them. Germline CDR1 is MNHNS and CDR2 is SASEGT. There are 16 residues in the CDR3. This CDR3 reads CASSEEKQGWGETQYF. The CDR3 DNA is TGTGCCAGCAGTGAAGAAAAACAGGGTTGGGGGGAGACCCAGTACTTC.

CDR3 sequence: CASSQGTTDWGYTF. The CDR3 region has the DNA TGCGCCAGCAGCCAAGGGACAACAGACTGGGGCTACACCTTC. The chain links TRBV4-1 to TRBJ1-2; the D gene is possibly TRBD1 (5 bases). CDR1 and CDR2 from the germline V gene are MGHRA and YSYEKL. V lost 1 base and J lost 8, with 14 bases in between. The CDR3 length is 14 residues.

This rearrangement joins TRBV4-2 to TRBJ1-2; TRBD1 is a possible D gene (6 bases). The CDR3 is 14 residues long. V was pared by 0 bases and J by 2 bases, with 7 bases between. Germline V lookup: CDR1 LGHNA, CDR2 YNFKEQ. The CDR3 nucleotides are TGTGCCAGCAGCCAAGATAGGGGGAACTATGGCTACACCTTC. Its protein is CASSQDRGNYGYTF.

The chain's CDR3 is CASSESGQGESDTQYF. CDR3 nucleotide sequence: TGTGCCAGCAGTGAATCCGGACAGGGGGAGTCAGATACGCAGTATTTT. The V call is TRBV2, the J call TRBJ2-3; 10 bases align to TRBD1. Germline-derived CDR1 and CDR2 are SNHLY and FYNNEI. CDR3 size: 16 residues. Germline trimming cut 2 bases from V and 4 bases from J; bases unmatched to any gene: 6.

The chain joins TRBV5-4 to TRBJ1-3, with 10 nucleotides matching TRBD1. The CDR3 has 17 amino acids. V shed 3 bases, J shed 4 bases, and the junction held 10 bases outside the gene matches. From germline, CDR1 is SGHNT and CDR2 YYREEE (reference sequence). The CDR3 nucleotides read TGTGCCAGCAGCTCCCCGACAGGGGGCAATCGGGGAAACACCATATATTTT. This sequence encodes CASSSPTGGNRGNTIYF.

J is TRBJ2-3 and V is TRBV7-3; D gene unclear. The CDR3 is 17 amino acids. V gave up 7 bases and J gave up 5 bases, with 25 bases separating them. Germline CDR1 SGHTA, CDR2 FQGTGA. The CDR3 DNA sequence: TGTGCCAGCAAGATGGCTGGGCCTCCGGCCGGTGGAGATACGCAGTATTTT. This sequence encodes CASKMAGPPAGGDTQYF.

V gene TRBV6-1 combines with J gene TRBJ2-3, with TRBD2 matching 7 bases. V shed 7 bases, J shed 7 bases, and the junction held 11 bases outside the gene matches. Germline loops: CDR1 MNHNS, CDR2 SASEGT. The length of the CDR3 is 14 residues. The CDR3 DNA sequence: TGTGCCAGCAATCCCCGCGGGGGAATAAATACGCAGTATTTT. Encoded protein: CASNPRGGINTQYF.

This clone was counted between two and nine times. The gene calls are TRBV7-9 and TRBJ1-1; D is uncertain. CDR3 length: 14 amino acids. V was cut by 2 bases and J by 2 bases, with 9 bases left in between. Looked up from germline, CDR1 is SEHNR and CDR2 is FQNEAQ (reference sequence). The CDR3, as DNA: TGTGCCAGCAGCTTACCTTTCGCCAACACTGAAGCTTTCTTT. Residues: CASSLPFANTEAFF.

J is TRBJ2-2 and V is TRBV7-5; the listed D gene, TRBD2, was not tested against the DNA. TRBV7-5 is reported as a pseudogene. This CDR3 contains 16 residues. The CDR3, as DNA: TGTGCCACCTCCCGGGCTAGCGGGGAGAACACCGGGGAGCTGTTTTTT. This gives the protein CATSRASGENTGELFF.

The V and J genes are TRBV28 and TRBJ1-1, with D possibly TRBD1 on 6 matching bases. The V gene's germline CDR1 is MDHEN and CDR2 SYDVKM. This CDR3 is 14 amino acids long. V was pared by 6 bases and J by 0 bases, with 11 bases between. The CDR3 DNA is TGTGCCAGCAGCCTCGGACAGATGAACACTGAAGCTTTCTTT. Its translation is CASSLGQMNTEAFF.

The rearrangement links TRBV18 to TRBJ1-6; 8 nucleotides agree with TRBD1. The CDR3 is 15 residues long. Germline CDR1 is KGHSH and CDR2 is LQKENI. The V and J ends lost 3 bases and 10 bases, in that order; junction bases with no gene match: 8. This CDR3 reads CASSPRTGLESPLHF. The CDR3, as DNA: TGTGCCAGCTCACCCCGGACAGGGCTAGAATCACCCCTCCACTTT.

The chain uses TRBV19 and TRBJ1-1, with a tentative D call TRBD1 (6 bases). The CDR3 consists of 13 residues. The V end lost 5 bases, the J end lost 1 base, and 8 bases lay between the germline ends. Germline V gene sequence: CDR1 LNHDA, CDR2 SQIVND (reference sequence). The CDR3 here is CASSLRGNTEAFF. CDR3 nucleotides: TGTGCCAGTAGTCTCAGGGGGAACACTGAAGCTTTCTTT.

The chain combines TRBV28 with TRBJ2-3; 13 bases agree with TRBD2. V lost 6 bases, J lost 8 bases, and 11 bases stayed unmatched. The V gene's germline CDR1 is MDHEN and CDR2 SYDVKM. CDR3 length: 16 residues. The CDR3 DNA reads as TGTGCCAGCAGCTGGACTAGCGGGGGCCCGGGGGGTACGCAGTATTTT. Translating it yields CASSWTSGGPGGTQYF.

This rearrangement joins TRBV11-2 to TRBJ2-3; TRBD2 matches at 7 bases. Unmatched junction bases numbered 3, after V lost 2 bases and J lost 4 bases. CDR3 length equals 14 residues. Germline loops: CDR1 SGHAT, CDR2 FQNNGV. CDR3: CASSLRLAADTQYF. The DNA of the CDR3 is TGTGCCAGCAGCTTACGACTAGCAGCAGATACGCAGTATTTT.

V and J are TRBV7-8 and TRBJ2-2, with D perhaps being TRBD1 or TRBD2 (5 bases each). Germline CDR1 and CDR2: SGHVS and FQNEAQ. There are 16 residues in the CDR3. V lost 3 bases to trimming and J lost 2 bases, with 13 bases between them. The DNA of the CDR3 is TGTGCCAGCAGCTTGGTTGGGGACCCAAACACCGGGGAGCTGTTTTTT. Protein sequence: CASSLVGDPNTGELFF.

This clone was seen once. J is TRBJ2-4 and V is TRBV7-2; TRBD2 is a possible D gene (6 bases). Germline CDR1 reads SGHTA; CDR2 reads FQGNSA. The V end was cut by 5 bases, the J end by 8 bases, with 7 bases between. The CDR3 has 11 amino acids. CDR3 in amino acids: CASSTGDIQYF. The CDR3 DNA follows: TGTGCCAGCAGCACGGGGGACATTCAGTACTTC.

The V and J genes are TRBV7-9 and TRBJ2-3; no reliable D call. V gave up 6 bases and J gave up 4 bases, with 14 bases separating them. The CDR3 covers 14 residues. Germline loops: CDR1 SEHNR, CDR2 FQNEAQ (reference sequence). CDR3 sequence (DNA): TGTGCCAGCAGTTCAATGGGCCGGGCAGATACGCAGTATTTT. Translated, it gives CASSSMGRADTQYF.

The J gene is TRBJ2-4, the V gene TRBV21-1; the DNA was not compared with TRBD1, the D call given in the table. TRBV21-1 is listed as a pseudogene. This CDR3 has 15 residues. This CDR3 is CASSTSTGDPNIQYF. CDR3 nucleotides: TGTGCCAGCAGCACATCGACAGGGGATCCTAACATTCAGTACTTC.

This clone turned up a few times. The V call is TRBV28, the J call TRBJ2-5; 7 bases align to TRBD1. Germline V gives CDR1 MDHEN, CDR2 SYDVKM. With V trimmed by 8 bases and J by 4 bases, 4 bases remained unmatched. The CDR3 is 12 residues long. The CDR3 DNA is TGTGCCAGCGGCGGACAGGCAGAGACCCAGTACTTC. This gives the protein CASGGQAETQYF.

This sequence joins TRBV7-2 and TRBJ2-1, with a weak D call TRBD1 (6 bases). The germline gives CDR1 SGHTA, CDR2 FQGNSA. This CDR3 region has 16 residues. V shed 1 base and J shed 8 bases, with 18 bases lying between them. CDR3 sequence: CASSLVSGHLGDEQFF. CDR3 coding DNA: TGTGCCAGCAGCTTAGTGTCGGGACACCTCGGCGATGAGCAGTTCTTC.

The chain is built from TRBV6-1 and TRBJ2-3; 10 bases map to TRBD1. This CDR3 spans 15 amino acids. Germline lookup yields CDR1 MNHNS and CDR2 SASEGT. V shed 4 bases, J shed 4 bases, and the junction held 5 bases outside the gene matches. CDR3 sequence: CASSVRDRGPDTQYF. CDR3 coding DNA: TGTGCCAGCAGTGTACGGGACAGGGGACCAGATACGCAGTATTTT.

V is TRBV7-2 and J is TRBJ2-3; TRBD1 or TRBD2 may be the D gene (5 bases each). Trimming removed 1 base at V and 8 bases at J, with 10 bases between. Germline-derived CDR1 and CDR2 are SGHTA and FQGNSA. CDR3 length equals 13 residues. For the CDR3, the DNA is TGTGCCAGCAGCTTAGAACGGGGCCCTACGCAGTATTTT. This gives the protein CASSLERGPTQYF.

CDR3 in amino acids: CASSPGEGRLFF. CDR3 in DNA: TGTGCCAGCTCACCCGGCGAGGGTAGACTGTTTTTT. V gene TRBV18 combines with J gene TRBJ1-4; no clear D. The CDR3 is made up of 12 amino acids. Germline CDR1 reads KGHSH; CDR2 reads LQKENI. The V gene lost 3 bases and the J gene lost 13 bases, with 12 bases spanning the gap.

The rearrangement uses TRBV10-3 and TRBJ2-7, with 10 bases matching TRBD1. The V gene's germline CDR1 is ENHRY and CDR2 SYGVKD. V lost 3 bases to trimming and J lost 4 bases; unmatched junction nucleotides: 6. The CDR3 has 15 amino acids. The CDR3 region has the DNA TGTGCCATCAGTGATTCGGGACAGGGGTATTACGAGCAGTACTTC. Residues: CAISDSGQGYYEQYF.

This clone was detected only a few times. V gene TRBV7-2 combines with J gene TRBJ1-3, with D hard to call. The CDR3 spans 16 residues. Germline V CDR1 and CDR2: SGHTA, FQGNSA. V lost 2 bases, J lost 2 bases, and 13 bases lay in between. CDR3 sequence reads: CASSLSLGSAGNTIYF. CDR3 sequence (DNA): TGTGCCAGCAGCTTATCGCTGGGGAGCGCTGGAAACACCATATATTTT. The full variable domain, rest sourced from reference TRBV7-2 and TRBJ1-3, is GAGVSQSPSNKVTEKGKDVELRCDPISGHTALYWYRQSLGQGLEFLIYFQGNSAPDKSGLPSDRFSAERTGGSVSTLTIQRTQQEDSAVYLCASSLSLGSAGNTIYFGEGSWLTVV.